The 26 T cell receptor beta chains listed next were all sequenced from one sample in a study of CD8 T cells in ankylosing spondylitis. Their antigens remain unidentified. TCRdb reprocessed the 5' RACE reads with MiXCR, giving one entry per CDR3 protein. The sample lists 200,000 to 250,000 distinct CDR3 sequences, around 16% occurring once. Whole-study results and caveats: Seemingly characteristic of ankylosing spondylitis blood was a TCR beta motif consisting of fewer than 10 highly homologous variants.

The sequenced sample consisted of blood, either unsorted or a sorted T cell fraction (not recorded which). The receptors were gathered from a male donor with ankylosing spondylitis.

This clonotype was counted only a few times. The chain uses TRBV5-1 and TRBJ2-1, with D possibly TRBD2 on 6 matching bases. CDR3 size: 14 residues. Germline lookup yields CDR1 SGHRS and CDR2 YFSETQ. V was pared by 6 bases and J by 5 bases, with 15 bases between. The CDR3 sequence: CASTTGLFNNEQFF. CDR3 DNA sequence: TGCGCCAGCACCACCGGACTATTTAACAATGAGCAGTTCTTC.

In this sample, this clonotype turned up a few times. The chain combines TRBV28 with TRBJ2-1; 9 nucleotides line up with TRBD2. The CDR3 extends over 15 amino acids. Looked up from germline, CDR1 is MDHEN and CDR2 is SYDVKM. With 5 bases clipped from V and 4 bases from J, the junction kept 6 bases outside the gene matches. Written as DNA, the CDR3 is TGTGCCAGCAGTCCGCTAGCGGGATTATACAATGAGCAGTTCTTC. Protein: CASSPLAGLYNEQFF.

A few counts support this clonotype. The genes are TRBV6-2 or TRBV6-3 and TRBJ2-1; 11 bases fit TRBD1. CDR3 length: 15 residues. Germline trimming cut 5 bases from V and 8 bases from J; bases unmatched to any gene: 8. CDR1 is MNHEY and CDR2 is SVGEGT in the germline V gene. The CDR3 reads CASSKPGQGVDEQFF. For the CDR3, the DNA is TGTGCCAGCAGTAAACCGGGACAGGGGGTGGATGAGCAGTTCTTC.

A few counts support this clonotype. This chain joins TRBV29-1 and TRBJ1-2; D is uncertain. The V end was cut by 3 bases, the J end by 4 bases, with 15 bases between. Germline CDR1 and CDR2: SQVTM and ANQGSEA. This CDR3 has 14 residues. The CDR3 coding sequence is TGCAGCGTTGATATTGAGGGCGCCTTCTATGGCTACACCTTC. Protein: CSVDIEGAFYGYTF.

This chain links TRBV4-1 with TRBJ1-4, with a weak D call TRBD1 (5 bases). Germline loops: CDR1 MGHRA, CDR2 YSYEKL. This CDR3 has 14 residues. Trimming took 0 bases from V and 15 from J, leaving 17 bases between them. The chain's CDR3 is CASSQDLEALGVFF. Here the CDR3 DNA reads TGCGCCAGCAGCCAAGATCTAGAGGCTCTAGGGGTGTTTTTT.

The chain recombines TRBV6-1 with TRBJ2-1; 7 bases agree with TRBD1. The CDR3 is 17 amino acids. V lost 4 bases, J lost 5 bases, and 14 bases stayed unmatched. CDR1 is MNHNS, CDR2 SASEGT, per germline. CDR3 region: CASSGPKGQWLDNEQFF. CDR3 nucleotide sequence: TGTGCCAGCAGTGGACCCAAGGGACAGTGGCTCGACAATGAGCAGTTCTTC.

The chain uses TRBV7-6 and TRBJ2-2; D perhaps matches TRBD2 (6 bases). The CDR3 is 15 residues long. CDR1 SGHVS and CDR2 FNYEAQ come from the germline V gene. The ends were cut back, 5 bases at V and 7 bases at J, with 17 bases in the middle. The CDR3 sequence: CASSPTWDFLGELFF. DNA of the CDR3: TGTGCCAGCAGCCCCACATGGGACTTCCTCGGGGAGCTGTTTTTT.

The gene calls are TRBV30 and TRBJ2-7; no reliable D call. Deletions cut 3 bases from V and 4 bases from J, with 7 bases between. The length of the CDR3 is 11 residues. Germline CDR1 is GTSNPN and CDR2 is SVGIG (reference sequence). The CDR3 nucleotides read TGTGCCTGGAGGGCAAGTTACGAGCAGTACTTC. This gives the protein CAWRASYEQYF.

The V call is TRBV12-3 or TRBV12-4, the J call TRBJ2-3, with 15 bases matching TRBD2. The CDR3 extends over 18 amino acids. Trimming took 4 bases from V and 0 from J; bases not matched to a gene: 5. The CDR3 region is CASSWGLAGGESTDTQYF. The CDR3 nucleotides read TGTGCCAGCAGTTGGGGACTAGCGGGGGGAGAAAGCACAGATACGCAGTATTTT.

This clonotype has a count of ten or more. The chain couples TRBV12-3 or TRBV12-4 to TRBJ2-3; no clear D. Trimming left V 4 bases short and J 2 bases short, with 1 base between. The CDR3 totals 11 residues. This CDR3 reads CASSYTDTQYF. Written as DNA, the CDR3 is TGTGCCAGCAGTTACACAGATACGCAGTATTTT.

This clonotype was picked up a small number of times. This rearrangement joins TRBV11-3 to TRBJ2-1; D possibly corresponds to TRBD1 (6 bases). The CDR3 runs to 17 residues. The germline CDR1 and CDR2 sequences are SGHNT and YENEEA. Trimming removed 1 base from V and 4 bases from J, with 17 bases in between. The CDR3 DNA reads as TGTGCCAGCAGCTTAGGGCCCGGGCAGGGGAATTACAATGAGCAGTTCTTC. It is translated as CASSLGPGQGNYNEQFF.

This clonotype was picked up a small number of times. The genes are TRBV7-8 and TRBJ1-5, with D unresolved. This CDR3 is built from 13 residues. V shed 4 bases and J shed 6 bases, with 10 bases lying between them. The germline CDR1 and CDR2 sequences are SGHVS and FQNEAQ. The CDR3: CASSSTLSQPQHF. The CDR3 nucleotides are TGTGCCAGCAGCTCCACCCTTAGTCAGCCCCAGCATTTT.

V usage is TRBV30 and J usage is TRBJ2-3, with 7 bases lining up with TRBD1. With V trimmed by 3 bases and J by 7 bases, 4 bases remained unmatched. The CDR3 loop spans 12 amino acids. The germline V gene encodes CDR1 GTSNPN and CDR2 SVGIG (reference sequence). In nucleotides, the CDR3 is TGTGCCTGGAGACAGGGGTCAAATACGCAGTATTTT. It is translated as CAWRQGSNTQYF. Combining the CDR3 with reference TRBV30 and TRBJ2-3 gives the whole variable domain SQTIHQWPATLVQPVGSPLSLECTVEGTSNPNLYWYRQAAGRGLQLLFYSVGIGQISSEVPQNLSASRPQDRQFILSSKKLLLSDSGFYLCAWRQGSNTQYFGPGTRLTVL.

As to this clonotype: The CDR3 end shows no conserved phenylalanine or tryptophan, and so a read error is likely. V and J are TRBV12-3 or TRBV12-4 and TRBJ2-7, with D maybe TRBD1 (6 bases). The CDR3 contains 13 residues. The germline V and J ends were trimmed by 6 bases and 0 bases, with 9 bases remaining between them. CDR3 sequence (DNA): TGTGCCAGCAGGGACAGCTTCTCCTACGAGCAGTACCTC. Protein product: CASRDSFSYEQYL.

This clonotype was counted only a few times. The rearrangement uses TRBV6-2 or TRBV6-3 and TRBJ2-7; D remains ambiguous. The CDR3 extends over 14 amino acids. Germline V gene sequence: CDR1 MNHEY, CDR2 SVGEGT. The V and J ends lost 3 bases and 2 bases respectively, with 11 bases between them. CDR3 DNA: TGTGCCAGCAGTTATCCGGGTGTCCCCTACGAGCAGTACTTC. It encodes CASSYPGVPYEQYF.

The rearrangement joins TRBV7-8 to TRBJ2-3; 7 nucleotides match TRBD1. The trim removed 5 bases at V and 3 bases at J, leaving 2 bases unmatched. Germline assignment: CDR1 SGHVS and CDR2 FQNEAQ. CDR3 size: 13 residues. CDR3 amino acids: CASSGTETDTQYF. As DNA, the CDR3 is TGTGCCAGCAGCGGGACAGAGACAGATACGCAGTATTTT. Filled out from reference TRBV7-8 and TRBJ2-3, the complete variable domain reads GAGVSQSPRYKVAKRGQDVALRCDPISGHVSLFWYQQALGQGPEFLTYFQNEAQLDKSGLPSDRFFAERPEGSVSTLKIQRTQQEDSAVYLCASSGTETDTQYFGPGTRLTVL.

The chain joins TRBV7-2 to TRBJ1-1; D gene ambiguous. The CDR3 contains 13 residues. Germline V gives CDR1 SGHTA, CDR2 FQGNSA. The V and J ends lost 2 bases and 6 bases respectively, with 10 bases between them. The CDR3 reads CASSLMIEPEAFF. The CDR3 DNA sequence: TGTGCCAGCAGCTTAATGATAGAGCCTGAAGCTTTCTTT.

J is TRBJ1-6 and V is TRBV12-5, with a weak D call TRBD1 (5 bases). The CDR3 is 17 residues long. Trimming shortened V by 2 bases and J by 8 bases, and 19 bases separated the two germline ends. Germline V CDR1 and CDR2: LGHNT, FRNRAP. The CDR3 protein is CASGLIVGAGTDSPLHF. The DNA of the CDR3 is TGTGCTAGTGGTTTGATAGTTGGGGCAGGTACGGATTCACCCCTCCACTTT. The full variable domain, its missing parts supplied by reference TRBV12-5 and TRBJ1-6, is DARVTQTPRHKVTEMGQEVTMRCQPILGHNTVFWYRQTMMQGLELLAYFRNRAPLDDSGMPKDRFSAEMPDATLATLKIQPSEPRDSAVYFCASGLIVGAGTDSPLHFGNGTRLTVT.

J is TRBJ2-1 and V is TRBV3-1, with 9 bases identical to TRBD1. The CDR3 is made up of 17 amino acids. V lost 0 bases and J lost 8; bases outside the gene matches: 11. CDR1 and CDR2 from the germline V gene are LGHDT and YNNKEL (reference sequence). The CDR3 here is CASSQDPERTGDYEQFF. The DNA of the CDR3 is TGTGCCAGCAGCCAAGATCCTGAGAGGACAGGGGATTATGAGCAGTTCTTC.

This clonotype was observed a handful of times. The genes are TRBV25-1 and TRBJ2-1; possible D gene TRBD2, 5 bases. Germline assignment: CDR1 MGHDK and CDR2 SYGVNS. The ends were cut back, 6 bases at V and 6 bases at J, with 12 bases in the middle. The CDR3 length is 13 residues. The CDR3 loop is CASRQSGTNEQFF. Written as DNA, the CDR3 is TGTGCCAGCAGGCAAAGCGGAACCAATGAGCAGTTCTTC.

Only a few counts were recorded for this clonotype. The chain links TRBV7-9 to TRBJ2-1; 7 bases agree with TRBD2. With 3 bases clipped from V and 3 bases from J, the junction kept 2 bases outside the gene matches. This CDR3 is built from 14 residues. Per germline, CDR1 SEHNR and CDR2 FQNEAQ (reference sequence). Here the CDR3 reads CASSFGLGYNEQFF. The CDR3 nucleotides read TGTGCCAGCAGCTTCGGACTAGGCTACAATGAGCAGTTCTTC.

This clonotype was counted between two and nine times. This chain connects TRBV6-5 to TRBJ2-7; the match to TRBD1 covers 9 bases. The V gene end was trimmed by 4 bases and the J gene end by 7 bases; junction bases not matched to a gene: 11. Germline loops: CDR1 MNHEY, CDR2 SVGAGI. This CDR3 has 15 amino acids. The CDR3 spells CASSWPGQGIQEQYF. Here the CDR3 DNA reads TGTGCCAGCAGTTGGCCGGGACAGGGTATCCAAGAGCAGTACTTC.

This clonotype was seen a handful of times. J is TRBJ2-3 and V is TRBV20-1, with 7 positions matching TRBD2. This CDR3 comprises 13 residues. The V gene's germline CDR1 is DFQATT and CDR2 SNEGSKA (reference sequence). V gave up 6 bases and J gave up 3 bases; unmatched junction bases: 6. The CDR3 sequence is CSARGRVTDTQYF. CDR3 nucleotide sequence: TGCAGTGCACGGGGGAGGGTGACAGATACGCAGTATTTT.

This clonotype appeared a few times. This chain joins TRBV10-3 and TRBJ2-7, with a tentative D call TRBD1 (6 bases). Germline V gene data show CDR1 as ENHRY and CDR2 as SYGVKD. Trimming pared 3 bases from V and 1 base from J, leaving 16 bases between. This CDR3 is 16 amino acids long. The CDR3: CAISDQDSRGSYEQYF. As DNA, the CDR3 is TGTGCCATCAGTGACCAGGACAGTCGGGGTTCCTACGAGCAGTACTTC.

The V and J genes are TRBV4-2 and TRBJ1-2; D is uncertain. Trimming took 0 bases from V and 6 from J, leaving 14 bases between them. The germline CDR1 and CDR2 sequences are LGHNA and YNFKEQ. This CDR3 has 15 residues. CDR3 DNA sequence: TGTGCCAGCAGCCAAGATTTCGGCAGCCTAGATGGCTACACCTTC. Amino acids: CASSQDFGSLDGYTF.

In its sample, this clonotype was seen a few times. The CDR3 bases are TGCAGCGTTGCCTGGGTAGAACCTGTTGTCGGTAACACAGATACGCAGTATTTT. Translation gives CSVAWVEPVVGNTDTQYF. The chain couples TRBV29-1 to TRBJ2-3, with no clear D. The CDR3 runs to 18 residues. Per the germline V gene, CDR1 is SQVTM and CDR2 is ANQGSEA. V was trimmed by 4 bases and J by 2 bases, leaving 25 bases between them.